This record concerns one T cell receptor (beta chain) sequence. Germline values: CDR1 LGHNA, CDR2 YNFKEQ. V shed 4 bases and J 4 bases; nucleotides not matched to a gene: 15. The CDR3 runs 19 residues. Authors' processing steps: Amplifying reference gene primers gave estimates of nucleated cell counts. The method was immunoSEQ multiplex PCR; TCRdb's version includes in-frame clones alone and lacks a portion of them. The V and J calls and clone size were taken over from that table, and D and trimming were inferred from the DNA. The sample has around 270,000 clones, roughly 88% seen once. Enrolment of Seattle patients took place during active infection, and they were followed longitudinally. The data are from a study of blood T cell repertoires in COVID-19. Background on the study: COVID-19 samples from acute and convalescent phases originated in the United States, Italy and Spain. From T cells, B-cell-depleted T cells, or PBMCs came the material, which was cDNA or gDNA.

The V gene is TRBV4-2, the J gene TRBJ2-7, with 14 nucleotides matching TRBD2. The sequenced sample was peripheral blood. This clonotype was obtained from a human donor with COVID-19, enrolled during active disease. The donor label of this sample is uncertain. The CDR3 coding sequence is TGTGCCAGCAGCCTCTCGACTAGCGGGAGGGCCGGGCACTCGTACGAGCAGTACTTC. It is translated as CASSLSTSGRAGHSYEQYF.